This T cell receptor (beta chain) was recorded in a study of blood T cell repertoires in COVID-19. Turning to the study itself: Italy, Spain and the United States were the sources of the convalescent and acute COVID-19 samples. T cells, B-cell-depleted T cells, or PBMCs supplied cDNA or gDNA.

Methods used by the authors: Amplified reference gene primers provided the basis for estimating nucleated cell counts. Using immunoSEQ multiplex PCR, the repertoire was profiled, and TCRdb retains in-frame clones only, with some absent. The DNA was the basis for D and trimming; V, J and clone size are from that table. The sample includes under 200,000 clones, about 88% seen only once; the top ten take 7% to 8%. The CDR3 sequence is 14 residues long. The V end was cut by 2 bases, the J end by 7 bases, with 11 bases between. Germline loops: CDR1 MNHEY, CDR2 SVGEGT. The sequence was obtained from a woman of 80 years or more in a cohort sampled during active or convalescent COVID-19. This chain uses TRBV6-2 or TRBV6-3 with TRBJ1-4, with D maybe TRBD1 (5 bases). The source material was peripheral blood. DNA of the CDR3: TGTGCCAGCAGTTACGGGCAGGGCCGTGAAAAACTGTTTTTT. It specifies CASSYGQGREKLFF.